The 32 T cell receptor beta chains below come from one sample, sequenced in a study of cytomegalovirus exposure and HLA in healthy donors. Profiling relied on immunoSEQ multiplex PCR, and the TCRdb table lists in-frame clones only, not all of them. The table has tens of thousands of clones, 94% seen once. The sample was PBMCs. The receptors come from a woman in her late teens or twenties in good health and CMV-seropositive.

V gene TRBV5-4 combines with J gene TRBJ2-3, with 9 bases that match TRBD1. The length of the CDR3 is 16 residues. Losses at the gene ends were 4 bases for V and 3 bases for J; bases not matched to a gene: 9. Germline values: CDR1 SGHNT, CDR2 YYREEE (reference sequence). The CDR3 DNA follows: TGTGCCAGCAGCCGGCCCGGGACAGGGCGAACAGATACGCAGTATTTT. Its translation is CASSRPGTGRTDTQYF.

This rearrangement joins TRBV4-1 to TRBJ1-4; the match to TRBD1 covers 9 bases. Germline V lookup: CDR1 MGHRA, CDR2 YSYEKL. The CDR3 loop spans 15 amino acids. After removal of 0 bases from V and 11 bases from J, the junction contained 7 bases not matched to a gene. CDR3 sequence (DNA): TGCGCCAGCAGCCAAGAGGGGAACGGACAGGGGAAACTGTTTTTT. This encodes CASSQEGNGQGKLFF.

The chain employs TRBV5-1 and TRBJ2-5, with 10 positions matching TRBD2. This CDR3 comprises 16 residues. The trim removed 0 bases at V and 1 base at J, leaving 3 bases unmatched. Per the germline V gene, CDR1 is SGHRS and CDR2 is YFSETQ. In nucleotides, the CDR3 is TGCGCCAGCAGCTTGGGGACTAGCGGATCCCAAGAGACCCAGTACTTC. Translated, it gives CASSLGTSGSQETQYF.

The V call is TRBV9, the J call TRBJ2-3, with 8 positions matching TRBD2. This CDR3 is built from 15 residues. The ends lost 3 bases at V and 0 bases at J; junction bases unmatched: 3. Germline values: CDR1 SGDLS, CDR2 YYNGEE. CDR3 in DNA: TGTGCCAGCAGCGGTAGCGGGACTAGCACAGATACGCAGTATTTT. This sequence encodes CASSGSGTSTDTQYF.

V is TRBV18 and J is TRBJ2-1; D not certain. The CDR3 has 11 residues. Deletions cut 3 bases from V and 8 bases from J, with 5 bases between. Germline V CDR1 and CDR2: KGHSH, LQKENI. CDR3 protein: CASSPEYEQFF. CDR3 DNA: TGTGCCAGCTCACCGGAGTATGAGCAGTTCTTC.

This clone was counted a few times. This sequence joins TRBV6-1 and TRBJ2-7, with 7 bases that match TRBD1. Trimming cost V 4 bases and J 3 bases; bases outside gene matches: 0. CDR1 and CDR2 (germline): MNHNS, SASEGT. The CDR3 length is 12 residues. CDR3 DNA: TGTGCCAGCAGTGGGGACAGCTACGAGCAGTACTTC. Its translation is CASSGDSYEQYF.

The V call is TRBV15, the J call TRBJ2-7; 7 positions match TRBD1. Trimming at V came to 9 bases and at J to 3 bases, leaving 5 bases not matched to a gene. CDR1 is LNHNV and CDR2 is YYDKDF in the germline V gene (reference sequence). The CDR3 length is 12 residues. CDR3 DNA: TGTGCCACTAGTGACAGGGACTACGAGCAGTACTTC. The encoded protein is CATSDRDYEQYF.

The V gene is TRBV9, the J gene TRBJ2-2; D is unclear. The germline V gene has CDR1 SGDLS and CDR2 YYNGEE. CDR3 length equals 13 residues. V lost 6 bases to trimming and J lost 8 bases, with 14 bases between them. The CDR3 here is CASTPFTSGELFF. The CDR3 DNA reads as TGTGCCAGCACCCCGTTTACATCGGGGGAGCTGTTTTTT.

The chain has TRBV11-2 and TRBJ1-1, with D possibly TRBD1 on 5 matching bases. The CDR3 length is 14 residues. V shed 5 bases and J shed 3 bases, with 13 bases lying between them. The germline gives CDR1 SGHAT, CDR2 FQNNGV. In DNA form, the CDR3 reads TGTGCCAGCAGCCCCGGACAAGGGTACACTGAAGCTTTCTTT. As protein: CASSPGQGYTEAFF.

The chain couples TRBV9 to TRBJ2-1; 7 bases agree with TRBD2. Germline V gene sequence: CDR1 SGDLS, CDR2 YYNGEE. There are 20 residues in the CDR3. Trimming removed 0 bases from V and 5 bases from J; junction bases left unmatched: 20. This CDR3 is CASSVEVGGPSTAPNNEQFF. For the CDR3, the DNA is TGTGCCAGCAGCGTAGAAGTGGGAGGGCCCTCTACTGCCCCGAACAATGAGCAGTTCTTC.

J is TRBJ2-1 and V is TRBV7-9, with D possibly matching TRBD2 (5 bases). Between the trimmed V and J ends, which lost 0 bases and 5 bases, there was a span of 14 bases. The CDR3 is made up of 16 amino acids. The germline gives CDR1 SEHNR, CDR2 FQNEAQ (reference sequence). This chain's CDR3 is CASSLASSGANNEQFF. In nucleotides, the CDR3 is TGTGCCAGCAGCTTAGCGTCCAGCGGAGCGAACAATGAGCAGTTCTTC.

J is TRBJ2-7 and V is TRBV13, with 8 positions matching TRBD1. The CDR3 consists of 15 residues. The germline V gene has CDR1 PRHDT and CDR2 FYEKMQ (reference sequence). Unmatched junction bases numbered 4, after V lost 2 bases and J lost 1 base. CDR3 bases: TGTGCCAGCAGCTTAAACAGGGGGGAATCCTACGAGCAGTACTTC. This codes for CASSLNRGESYEQYF.

The chain combines TRBV4-3 with TRBJ1-1, with D possibly TRBD1 on 5 matching bases. V was clipped by 0 bases and J by 11 bases, with 19 bases between them. This CDR3 is 15 amino acids long. Germline V gene data show CDR1 as LGHNA and CDR2 as YSLEER. The chain's CDR3 is CASSQDRGSEGMAFF. The CDR3 DNA follows: TGCGCCAGCAGCCAAGATCGGGGGTCGGAGGGGATGGCTTTCTTT.

This chain uses TRBV4-1 with TRBJ2-7; 9 bases match TRBD2. Losses at the gene ends were 2 bases for V and 7 bases for J; bases not matched to a gene: 21. The CDR3 covers 19 residues. Germline CDR1 reads MGHRA; CDR2 reads YSYEKL. Here the CDR3 reads CASSQRGASGMLGAGEQYF. Written as DNA, the CDR3 is TGCGCCAGCAGCCAAAGAGGCGCTAGCGGGATGCTTGGTGCTGGGGAGCAGTACTTC.

The J gene is TRBJ2-7, the V gene TRBV27; D possibly corresponds to TRBD2 (5 bases). The CDR3 has 14 amino acids. Looked up from germline, CDR1 is MNHEY and CDR2 is SMNVEV (reference sequence). The germline V and J ends were trimmed by 6 bases and 5 bases, with 17 bases remaining between them. As DNA, the CDR3 is TGTGCCAGCAGCCATGTATCGAGGGTACACGAGCAGTACTTC. This sequence encodes CASSHVSRVHEQYF.

This clone appeared a single time. This rearrangement joins TRBV30 to TRBJ2-7; D is unresolved. The CDR3 runs to 12 residues. Germline V gene lookup returns CDR1 GTSNPN and CDR2 SVGIG (reference sequence). Trimming removed 2 bases at V and 2 bases at J, with 7 bases between. In nucleotides, the CDR3 is TGTGCCTGGAGTAGGCTAGCCTACGAGCAGTACTTC. Protein: CAWSRLAYEQYF.

The chain links TRBV6-1 to TRBJ1-5, with TRBD1 matching over 7 bases. V lost 4 bases to trimming and J lost 0 bases; unmatched junction nucleotides: 12. CDR3 length: 18 amino acids. The germline gives CDR1 MNHNS, CDR2 SASEGT. The CDR3 region is CASSAGTERHSSNQPQHF. The CDR3 DNA follows: TGTGCCAGCAGTGCAGGGACAGAGCGGCATAGTAGCAATCAGCCCCAGCATTTT.

The rearrangement joins TRBV30 to TRBJ1-2; 12 bases are shared with TRBD1. This CDR3 has 13 residues. V shed 3 bases and J 10 bases; nucleotides not matched to a gene: 6. CDR1 and CDR2 (germline): GTSNPN, SVGIG (reference sequence). The chain's CDR3 is CAWSRGQGASYTF. The DNA for the CDR3 is TGTGCCTGGAGCAGGGGACAGGGGGCATCCTACACCTTC.

The chain joins TRBV7-9 to TRBJ2-1; 9 bases agree with TRBD1. With 5 bases clipped from V and 6 bases from J, the junction kept 5 bases outside the gene matches. The CDR3 is made up of 14 amino acids. Germline assignment: CDR1 SEHNR and CDR2 FQNEAQ (reference sequence). In nucleotides, the CDR3 is TGTGCCAGCAGCCCCAGACAGGGGGTCAATGAGCAGTTCTTC. Translation gives CASSPRQGVNEQFF.

This clone was detected only once. The chain employs TRBV11-2 and TRBJ2-7; 10 nucleotides match TRBD2. Germline loops: CDR1 SGHAT, CDR2 FQNNGV. This CDR3 comprises 17 residues. The junction had 11 bases not matched to a gene; V was cut back by 4 bases and J by 2 bases. As DNA, the CDR3 is TGTGCCAGCAGCTCCATCAATAGACTAGCGGGTACCTACGAGCAGTACTTC. This encodes CASSSINRLAGTYEQYF.

This chain links TRBV5-1 with TRBJ1-2; the D gene is possibly TRBD1 (5 bases). In germline, CDR1 is SGHRS, CDR2 YFSETQ. The CDR3 is 14 residues long. With 7 bases removed from V and 4 bases from J, the gap between germline ends came to 17 bases. CDR3 nucleotide sequence: TGCGCCAGCGCCCCTTTGGAGGGGACCTATGGCTACACCTTC. Protein sequence: CASAPLEGTYGYTF.

The chain carries TRBV9 and TRBJ2-7; 9 bases are a match to TRBD1. Looked up from germline, CDR1 is SGDLS and CDR2 is YYNGEE. V shed 0 bases, J shed 5 bases, and the junction held 6 bases outside the gene matches. There are 15 residues in the CDR3. CDR3 sequence reads: CASSVGWTGANEQYF. In DNA, the CDR3 is TGTGCCAGCAGCGTAGGATGGACAGGGGCCAACGAGCAGTACTTC.

CDR3 bases: TGTGCCAGCAGCTTTCAACTAGGGAGCAACTCCTATAATTCACCCCTCCACTTT. This gives the protein CASSFQLGSNSYNSPLHF. The chain couples TRBV11-2 to TRBJ1-6; no reliable D call. V lost 3 bases and J lost 0, with 15 bases in between. The CDR3 has 18 residues. From germline, CDR1 is SGHAT and CDR2 FQNNGV.

This chain connects TRBV7-2 to TRBJ1-1; D is unclear. Deletions cut 1 base from V and 5 bases from J, with 14 bases between. This CDR3 is built from 15 residues. Germline V gene lookup returns CDR1 SGHTA and CDR2 FQGNSA. Written as DNA, the CDR3 is TGTGCCAGCAGCTTAGAAGTCAGCTCGGGGACTGAAGCTTTCTTT. Its protein product is CASSLEVSSGTEAFF.

The genes are TRBV25-1 and TRBJ1-4; 7 nucleotides agree with TRBD1. The germline V gene encodes CDR1 MGHDK and CDR2 SYGVNS. J lost 2 bases, V lost 8 bases, and 2 bases had no gene match. The CDR3 has 13 residues. The CDR3 region is CASRDSTNEKLFF. CDR3 DNA sequence: TGTGCCAGCCGGGACAGTACTAATGAAAAACTGTTTTTT.

The count of this clone is one. The gene calls are TRBV25-1 and TRBJ2-5; maybe TRBD1 (6 bases). V dropped 2 bases and J dropped 2 bases, with 9 bases sitting between them. This CDR3 spans 14 amino acids. Per the germline V gene, CDR1 is MGHDK and CDR2 is SYGVNS. CDR3 sequence: CASSEQGSQETQYF. The DNA for the CDR3 is TGTGCCAGCAGTGAACAGGGGTCACAAGAGACCCAGTACTTC.

The gene calls are TRBV4-1 and TRBJ1-5, with TRBD1 as a possible D gene (6 bases). The CDR3 totals 16 residues. Germline loops: CDR1 MGHRA, CDR2 YSYEKL. V lost 0 bases and J lost 1, with 10 bases in between. CDR3 sequence reads: CASSQEGGISNQPQHF. CDR3 sequence (DNA): TGCGCCAGCAGCCAAGAAGGGGGTATCAGCAATCAGCCCCAGCATTTT.

J is TRBJ1-2 and V is TRBV23-1; D ambiguous. TRBV23-1 is given ORF status, its function remaining uncertain. V lost 0 bases and J lost 4, with 9 bases in between. The CDR3 is 14 amino acids. The CDR3 region is CASSQSNTCYGYTF. The CDR3 nucleotides read TGCGCCAGCAGTCAATCTAACACCTGCTATGGCTACACCTTC.

The chain recombines TRBV20-1 with TRBJ2-7; D gene ambiguous. Trimming cost V 4 bases and J 5 bases, with 6 bases left between them. This CDR3 region has 10 residues. Germline V gene data show CDR1 as DFQATT and CDR2 as SNEGSKA (reference sequence). The DNA for the CDR3 is TGCAGTGCTACCCATCACGAGCAGTACTTC. It specifies CSATHHEQYF.

This chain connects TRBV10-1 to TRBJ2-7; TRBD2 matches 9 bases. In germline, CDR1 is WNHNN, CDR2 SYGVQD (reference sequence). With 6 bases clipped from V and 2 bases from J, the junction kept 8 bases outside the gene matches. This CDR3 has 15 amino acids. CDR3 in amino acids: CASSPNRGRAYEQYF. DNA of the CDR3: TGCGCCAGCAGCCCCAATCGCGGGAGGGCCTACGAGCAGTACTTC.

The chain combines TRBV11-3 with TRBJ2-7; TRBD1 aligns across 8 bases. The length of the CDR3 is 16 residues. Trimming at V came to 0 bases and at J to 5 bases, leaving 9 bases not matched to a gene. Germline CDR1 reads SGHNT; CDR2 reads YENEEA. CDR3 sequence reads: CASSLESLGQGHEQYF. The CDR3 DNA follows: TGTGCCAGCAGCTTAGAATCCCTTGGACAGGGCCACGAGCAGTACTTC.

V usage is TRBV27 and J usage is TRBJ2-3; TRBD1 matches 10 bases. There are 20 residues in the CDR3. Germline CDR1 is MNHEY and CDR2 is SMNVEV (reference sequence). V shed 7 bases, J shed 5 bases, and the junction held 24 bases outside the gene matches. The CDR3 bases are TGTGCCAGCAACCCCCGCCGACCCGAACTCCCGGGACAGGGGAAAGATACGCAGTATTTT. As protein: CASNPRRPELPGQGKDTQYF.